What follows describes a single TCR beta chain. Compared with germline, one end of the junction differs, possibly owing to a read error. The data derive from a study of PD-1 and CTLA-4 blockade in melanoma. Sequencing used immunoSEQ multiplex PCR; TCRdb keeps in-frame clones, though not all of them. In the table there are 30,000 or so clones, approximately 90% of which are singletons. Germline CDR1 is SGHRS and CDR2 is YFSETQ. The CDR3 sequence is 11 residues long. This TCR derives from a human donor with melanoma. V is TRBV5-1 and J is TRBJ1-1; D uncertain. Sample: CD8+ T cells from peripheral blood, taken from a patient given anti-PD-1 treatment. The CDR3 region is CASSLGFEAFF. CDR3 DNA sequence: TGCGCCAGCAGTTTGGGGTTTGAAGCTTTCTTT.